This TCR beta chain was observed in a study of blood T cell repertoires in COVID-19. The germline V gene encodes CDR1 GTSNPN and CDR2 SVGIG (reference sequence). This CDR3 region has 11 residues. V lost 4 bases, J lost 7 bases, and 10 bases lay in between. Assay: immunoSEQ multiplex PCR; the TCRdb copy retains only in-frame clones and omits some. The sample lists some 31,000 clones, about 92% occurring once. This receptor was obtained from a man aged 50 or older with active COVID-19. The chain combines TRBV30 with TRBJ1-2, with D tentatively TRBD1 (6 bases). The source material was peripheral blood. The chain's CDR3 is CAWTQGGGYTF. CDR3 DNA: TGTGCCTGGACACAGGGTGGTGGCTACACCTTC.